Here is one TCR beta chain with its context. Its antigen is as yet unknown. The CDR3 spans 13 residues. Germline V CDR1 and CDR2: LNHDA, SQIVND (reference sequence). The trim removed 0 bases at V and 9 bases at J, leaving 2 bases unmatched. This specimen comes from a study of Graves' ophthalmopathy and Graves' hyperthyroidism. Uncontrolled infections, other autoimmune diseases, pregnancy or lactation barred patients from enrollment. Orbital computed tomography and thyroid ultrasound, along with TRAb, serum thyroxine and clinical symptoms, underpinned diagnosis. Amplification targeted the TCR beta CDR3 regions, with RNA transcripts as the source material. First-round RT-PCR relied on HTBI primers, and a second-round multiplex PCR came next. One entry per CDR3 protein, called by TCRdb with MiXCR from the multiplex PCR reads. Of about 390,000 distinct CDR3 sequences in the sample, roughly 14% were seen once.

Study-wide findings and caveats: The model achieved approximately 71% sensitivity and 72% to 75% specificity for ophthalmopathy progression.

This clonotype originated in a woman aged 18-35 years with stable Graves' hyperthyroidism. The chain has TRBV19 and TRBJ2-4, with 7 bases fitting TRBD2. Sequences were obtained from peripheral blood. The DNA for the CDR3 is TGTGCCAGTAGTATAGACAGGGAGGGCATTCAGTACTTC. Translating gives CASSIDREGIQYF.